This T cell receptor (beta chain) was sequenced in a study of cytomegalovirus exposure and HLA in healthy donors. PCR used 60 Vbeta primers and 13 Jbeta primers. TCRdb's copy holds only in-frame clones and misses some; the assay was immunoSEQ multiplex PCR. Of more than 110,000 clones listed, 9.7% are singletons. Findings and limits, study-wide: The study assumed roughly uniform donor sequencing depth for presence/absence analyses. Further analysis, carried out later, found HLA-associated TCR beta chains more clonally expanded than equally common other chains. Certain sequence variants were highly shared and formed a cluster, and this cluster was likely a sequencing artifact. Cytomegalovirus status, reportedly, was diagnosed with high specificity and sensitivity by the classifier.

This clone has ten or more counts. Antigen: not known. This TCR was sampled from a man in his forties or fifties in good health and CMV-seronegative. Material: PBMCs.

DNA for the CDR3: TGTGCCAGTAGAAAAGACAGGGCCTTCACCGGGGAGCTGTTTTTT. Its protein is CASRKDRAFTGELFF. This rearrangement joins TRBV19 to TRBJ2-2; 7 nucleotides agree with TRBD1. Germline V gene sequence: CDR1 LNHDA, CDR2 SQIVND (reference sequence). This CDR3 spans 15 amino acids. V shed 6 bases and J 4 bases; nucleotides not matched to a gene: 8. The whole variable domain, filled in from reference TRBV19 and TRBJ2-2, reads DGGITQSPKYLFRKEGQNVTLSCEQNLNHDAMYWYRQDPGQGLRLIYYSQIVNDFQKGDIAEGYSVSREKKESFPLTVTSAQKNPTAFYLCASRKDRAFTGELFFGEGSRLTVL.